The 31 T cell receptor beta chains below all came from one sample that was sequenced in a study of cytomegalovirus exposure and HLA in healthy donors. The PCR made use of 60 Vbeta and 13 Jbeta primers. The table came from immunoSEQ multiplex PCR; TCRdb's copy has only in-frame clones and leaves some out. The table records roughly 130,000 clones, roughly 84% of them present only once. Sequencing input: PBMCs. The receptors derive from a young woman in good health and CMV-seropositive.

This clone turned up a few times. The CDR3 protein is CASSGHGGTEAFF. The CDR3 region has the DNA TGTGCCAGCAGTGGACATGGGGGGACTGAAGCTTTCTTT. The rearrangement joins TRBV9 to TRBJ1-1, with a tentative D call TRBD1 (5 bases). Germline loops: CDR1 SGDLS, CDR2 YYNGEE. V gave up 5 bases and J gave up 5 bases, with 13 bases separating them. This CDR3 comprises 13 residues.

The chain recombines TRBV5-1 with TRBJ2-1; 11 bases are shared with TRBD2. V shed 2 bases, J shed 9 bases, and the junction held 7 bases outside the gene matches. This CDR3 is 15 amino acids long. Germline CDR1 is SGHRS and CDR2 is YFSETQ. CDR3 nucleotide sequence: TGCGCCAGCAGCTTAGCTAGCGGGGGGCCGGTTGAGCAGTTCTTC. Translated: CASSLASGGPVEQFF.

This chain connects TRBV19 to TRBJ1-6, with TRBD1 matching 7 bases. Germline V gene data show CDR1 as LNHDA and CDR2 as SQIVND (reference sequence). The CDR3 is made up of 17 amino acids. J was trimmed by 10 bases and V by 3 bases; bases with no gene match: 15. The CDR3 loop reads CASSITGTDIAFSPLHF. The CDR3 nucleotides read TGTGCCAGTAGTATTACCGGGACAGACATCGCTTTCTCACCCCTCCACTTT.

V gene TRBV5-1 combines with J gene TRBJ2-3; 9 positions match TRBD2. V lost 0 bases, J lost 4 bases, and 3 bases stayed unmatched. The CDR3 is made up of 15 amino acids. Germline V lookup: CDR1 SGHRS, CDR2 YFSETQ. CDR3 sequence (DNA): TGCGCCAGCAGCTTGGTGCGGGAGGGCCCAGATACGCAGTATTTT. It translates to CASSLVREGPDTQYF.

This chain uses TRBV10-2 with TRBJ2-2; weak D call: TRBD2 (6 bases). This CDR3 contains 14 residues. The V gene lost 7 bases and the J gene lost 4 bases, with 13 bases spanning the gap. Germline CDR1 and CDR2: WSHSY and SAAADI. The CDR3 loop reads CASIGSYGTGELFF. In DNA, the CDR3 is TGCGCCAGCATCGGGAGTTATGGCACCGGGGAGCTGTTTTTT.

The chain is built from TRBV7-9 and TRBJ2-1; TRBD1 agrees at 9 bases. Germline CDR1 SEHNR, CDR2 FQNEAQ (reference sequence). This CDR3 region has 17 residues. Trimming cost V 5 bases and J 6 bases; bases outside gene matches: 14. The CDR3 spells CASSPPVGDRVLNEQFF. CDR3 sequence (DNA): TGTGCCAGCAGCCCCCCCGTGGGGGACAGGGTGCTCAATGAGCAGTTCTTC.

This chain uses TRBV6-1 with TRBJ1-4; 7 positions match TRBD1. Trimming at V came to 4 bases and at J to 6 bases, leaving 8 bases not matched to a gene. Germline V CDR1 and CDR2: MNHNS, SASEGT. The CDR3 covers 15 residues. The DNA for the CDR3 is TGTGCCAGCAGTGTCGGGACAGCTAGGGATGAAAAACTGTTTTTT. Translating gives CASSVGTARDEKLFF.

The count of this clone is one. The rearrangement joins TRBV5-1 to TRBJ2-1; maybe TRBD2 (5 bases). Germline-derived CDR1 and CDR2 are SGHRS and YFSETQ. The CDR3 covers 12 residues. The V end lost 3 bases, the J end lost 9 bases, and 10 bases lay between the germline ends. For the CDR3, the DNA is TGCGCCAGCAGCTCACTTGAGGGTGAGCAGTTCTTC. The encoded protein is CASSSLEGEQFF.

This clone was observed a few times. The V and J genes are TRBV4-1 and TRBJ1-5; a weak D match, TRBD1 (6 bases). This CDR3 is built from 14 residues. Germline-derived CDR1 and CDR2 are MGHRA and YSYEKL. The ends were cut back, 0 bases at V and 9 bases at J, with 12 bases in the middle. The CDR3 sequence is CASSQEWGPGPQHF. The CDR3 DNA follows: TGCGCCAGCAGCCAAGAATGGGGGCCAGGGCCCCAGCATTTT.

V usage is TRBV7-6 and J usage is TRBJ1-1; D remains unclear. The ends were cut back, 5 bases at V and 4 bases at J, with 17 bases in the middle. In germline, CDR1 is SGHVS, CDR2 FNYEAQ. This CDR3 spans 15 amino acids. CDR3 DNA sequence: TGTGCCAGCAGCCCTAGTGTCGGGTCGGGCACTGAAGCTTTCTTT. It codes for CASSPSVGSGTEAFF.

J is TRBJ1-5 and V is TRBV2; 8 nucleotides align to TRBD1. V trimming: 4 bases; J trimming: 1 base; junction bases outside the gene matches: 6. The length of the CDR3 is 16 residues. Germline V lookup: CDR1 SNHLY, CDR2 FYNNEI. This CDR3 reads CASSVRDRQSNQPQHF. DNA of the CDR3: TGTGCCAGCAGTGTTCGGGACAGGCAAAGCAATCAGCCCCAGCATTTT. Together with reference TRBV2 and TRBJ1-5, the CDR3 gives the full variable domain: EPEVTQTPSHQVTQMGQEVILRCVPISNHLYFYWYRQILGQKVEFLVSFYNNEISEKSEIFDDQFSVERPDGSNFTLKIRSTKLEDSAMYFCASSVRDRQSNQPQHFGDGTRLSIL.

This clone was recorded once. V is TRBV15 and J is TRBJ2-5, with D tentatively TRBD2 (5 bases). Trimming cost V 8 bases and J 2 bases, with 12 bases left between them. This CDR3 is built from 13 residues. The V gene's germline CDR1 is LNHNV and CDR2 YYDKDF (reference sequence). The CDR3 DNA reads TGTGCCACCCGCATGCGGGCACAAGAGACCCAGTACTTC. Its protein is CATRMRAQETQYF.

CDR3 nucleotide sequence: TGTGCCAGCAGGCGGGGGGGCGGCACAGATACGCAGTATTTT. It encodes CASRRGGGTDTQYF. The chain has TRBV2 and TRBJ2-3, with 9 nucleotides matching TRBD2. CDR3 length: 14 residues. Germline assignment: CDR1 SNHLY and CDR2 FYNNEI. With V trimmed by 6 bases and J by 1 base, 2 bases remained unmatched.

The chain employs TRBV5-5 and TRBJ1-1; 9 positions match TRBD1. The CDR3 consists of 14 residues. The germline V gene encodes CDR1 SGHKS and CDR2 YYEKEE (reference sequence). Germline trimming cut 4 bases from V and 7 bases from J; bases unmatched to any gene: 8. The CDR3 DNA sequence: TGTGCCAGCAGCCCTGGACAGGGGTACAGTGAAGCTTTCTTT. As protein: CASSPGQGYSEAFF.

This clone has a single count. This chain connects TRBV4-1 to TRBJ2-3, with 10 bases matching TRBD2. The V segment lost 0 bases and the J segment 1 base; nucleotides outside the gene matches: 1. In germline, CDR1 is MGHRA, CDR2 YSYEKL. The CDR3 runs to 16 residues. CDR3 sequence (DNA): TGCGCCAGCAGCCAAGAAAGCGGGGGGGGCACAGATACGCAGTATTTT. It encodes CASSQESGGGTDTQYF.

The rearrangement joins TRBV7-6 to TRBJ2-3; 8 bases align to TRBD2. The V and J ends lost 9 bases and 2 bases, in that order; junction bases with no gene match: 4. This CDR3 contains 13 residues. The germline V gene has CDR1 SGHVS and CDR2 FNYEAQ. CDR3: CASTGGSTDTQYF. The CDR3 DNA reads as TGTGCCAGTACGGGAGGGTCCACAGATACGCAGTATTTT.

This clone came up a few times. The chain employs TRBV5-4 and TRBJ2-4; 8 positions agree with TRBD2. The V and J ends lost 4 bases and 7 bases, in that order; junction bases with no gene match: 7. This CDR3 contains 14 residues. Germline V gives CDR1 SGHNT, CDR2 YYREEE (reference sequence). DNA of the CDR3: TGTGCCAGCAGCCCCGGGGGGGGGTTGAACATTCAGTACTTC. Encoded protein: CASSPGGGLNIQYF.

There are a few counts of this clone. Other DNA variants within this sample encode the same CDR3. The chain links TRBV5-1 to TRBJ2-2; D is perhaps TRBD1 (5 bases). Germline assignment: CDR1 SGHRS and CDR2 YFSETQ. The length of the CDR3 is 14 residues. V was shortened by 5 bases and J by 3 bases, with 11 bases between the two germline ends. CDR3 sequence reads: CASSGQVDTGELFF. The DNA for the CDR3 is TGCGCCAGCAGTGGACAAGTAGACACCGGGGAGCTGTTTTTT.

The chain uses TRBV25-1 and TRBJ2-5, with 7 positions matching TRBD1. J gave up 3 bases and V 8 bases, and 18 bases lay outside the gene matches. Germline V lookup: CDR1 MGHDK, CDR2 SYGVNS. The CDR3 runs 17 residues. The CDR3 DNA sequence: TGTGCCAGCTCCCAGTCTTTTTCCGGGACAGCCGAAGAGACCCAGTACTTC. It translates to CASSQSFSGTAEETQYF.

The rearrangement joins TRBV4-2 to TRBJ2-1, with D maybe TRBD2 (6 bases). The CDR3 runs to 16 residues. V shed 0 bases and J shed 10 bases, with 19 bases lying between them. Looked up from germline, CDR1 is LGHNA and CDR2 is YNFKEQ. The CDR3 bases are TGTGCCAGCAGCCAAGAATCAACCGGGGGAGACTTAGAGCAGTTCTTC. This translates into CASSQESTGGDLEQFF.

The chain carries TRBV29-1 and TRBJ2-7; 9 positions match TRBD1. This CDR3 is 13 amino acids long. The ends lost 6 bases at V and 4 bases at J; junction bases unmatched: 7. Germline V lookup: CDR1 SQVTM, CDR2 ANQGSEA. As DNA, the CDR3 is TGCAGCGTAAGACAGGGGGGGAAATACGAGCAGTACTTC. Its protein product is CSVRQGGKYEQYF.

The chain is built from TRBV28 and TRBJ1-5; 9 bases map to TRBD1. Germline V gives CDR1 MDHEN, CDR2 SYDVKM. CDR3 length: 15 amino acids. Trimming removed 3 bases from V and 3 bases from J; junction bases left unmatched: 3. CDR3 sequence: CASSLWDRANQPQHF. The CDR3 bases are TGTGCCAGCAGTTTGTGGGACAGGGCCAATCAGCCCCAGCATTTT.

The DNA for the CDR3 is TGTGCCAGCAGCTTACAGGCGGGAGGAGAGACCCAGTACTTC. It encodes CASSLQAGGETQYF. This chain connects TRBV7-3 to TRBJ2-5; 8 bases fit TRBD2. Per the germline V gene, CDR1 is SGHTA and CDR2 is FQGTGA. There are 14 residues in the CDR3. The V gene end was trimmed by 2 bases and the J gene end by 4 bases; junction bases not matched to a gene: 3. The entire variable domain, with the rest obtained from reference TRBV7-3 and TRBJ2-5, is as follows: GAGVSQTPSNKVTEKGKYVELRCDPISGHTALYWYRQSLGQGPEFLIYFQGTGAADDSGLPNDRFFAVRPEGSVSTLKIQRTERGDSAVYLCASSLQAGGETQYFGPGTRLLVL.

To note about this clone: Germline is not matched at one junction end, which may reflect a read error. The chain recombines TRBV7-7 with TRBJ1-4, with a weak D call TRBD1 (6 bases). The CDR3 sequence is 15 residues long. From germline, CDR1 is SSHAT and CDR2 FNYEAQ (reference sequence). The CDR3 DNA reads as TGTGCTAGCAGTTCCAACAGGGAAACTAATGAAAAACTGTTTTTT. It yields the protein CASSSNRETNEKLFF. Supplemented by reference TRBV7-7 and TRBJ1-4, the full variable domain reads GAGVSQSPRYKVTKRGQDVTLRCDPISSHATLYWYQQALGQGPEFLTYFNYEAQPDKSGLPSDRFSAERPEGSISTLTIQRTEQRDSAMYRCASSSNRETNEKLFFGSGTQLSVL.

The chain's CDR3 is CASGGTSGGSEQFF. CDR3 nucleotides: TGTGCCAGCGGCGGAACTAGCGGGGGGTCGGAGCAGTTCTTC. The chain employs TRBV9 and TRBJ2-1; 12 nucleotides match TRBD2. Germline V gives CDR1 SGDLS, CDR2 YYNGEE. V dropped 7 bases and J dropped 10; count of bases not matched to a gene: 9. The CDR3 covers 14 residues.

The chain carries TRBV7-3 and TRBJ2-5; no clear D gene. The J call is doubtful: the DNA matches TRBJ2-7 better. This CDR3 has 13 residues. Germline CDR1 is SGHTA and CDR2 is FQGTGA. This CDR3 reads CASSLTPSYEQYF. In nucleotides, the CDR3 is TGTGCCAGCAGCTTAACCCCATCCTACGAGCAGTACTTC.

Turning to this clone: The junction shows a germline mismatch at one end, possibly a read error. The V gene is TRBV15, the J gene TRBJ1-3, with D tentatively TRBD1 (5 bases). The CDR3 extends over 16 amino acids. Germline V gene data show CDR1 as LNHNV and CDR2 as YYDKDF (reference sequence). DNA for the CDR3: TGTGCCACCAGCAGACGTCGACAGCTCTCTGGACACACCACATATTTT. It translates to CATSRRRQLSGHTTYF.

The rearrangement links TRBV7-3 to TRBJ2-3; D ambiguous. Trimming left V 6 bases short and J 5 bases short, with 15 bases between. The CDR3 runs 14 residues. Germline-derived CDR1 and CDR2 are SGHTA and FQGTGA. The CDR3 reads CASSSPALEDTQYF. CDR3 nucleotides: TGTGCCAGCAGTTCACCAGCTCTAGAAGATACGCAGTATTTT.

The chain links TRBV4-1 to TRBJ2-5, with TRBD2 as a possible D gene (7 bases). CDR3 size: 20 residues. CDR1 is MGHRA and CDR2 is YSYEKL in the germline V gene. Trimming removed 5 bases from V and 1 base from J, with 29 bases in between. Here the CDR3 reads CASSSGGDTSASGGQETQYF. CDR3 bases: TGCGCCAGCAGCTCCGGGGGCGACACTTCTGCATCGGGAGGCCAAGAGACCCAGTACTTC.

This chain links TRBV6-1 with TRBJ2-5; maybe TRBD1 (6 bases). This CDR3 has 13 amino acids. CDR1 and CDR2 from the germline V gene are MNHNS and SASEGT. The V and J ends lost 6 bases and 7 bases respectively, with 15 bases between them. The CDR3 nucleotides are TGTGCCAGCAGCGGGGACAATGCTTGGACCCAGTACTTC. Translating it yields CASSGDNAWTQYF.

This sequence joins TRBV11-2 and TRBJ2-5; D not resolved. Germline V gene data show CDR1 as SGHAT and CDR2 as FQNNGV. Trimming shortened V by 7 bases and J by 5 bases, and 11 bases separated the two germline ends. The CDR3 has 12 amino acids. DNA of the CDR3: TGTGCCAGCACCGGGTGGTCGGAGACCCAGTACTTC. Translated, it gives CASTGWSETQYF.